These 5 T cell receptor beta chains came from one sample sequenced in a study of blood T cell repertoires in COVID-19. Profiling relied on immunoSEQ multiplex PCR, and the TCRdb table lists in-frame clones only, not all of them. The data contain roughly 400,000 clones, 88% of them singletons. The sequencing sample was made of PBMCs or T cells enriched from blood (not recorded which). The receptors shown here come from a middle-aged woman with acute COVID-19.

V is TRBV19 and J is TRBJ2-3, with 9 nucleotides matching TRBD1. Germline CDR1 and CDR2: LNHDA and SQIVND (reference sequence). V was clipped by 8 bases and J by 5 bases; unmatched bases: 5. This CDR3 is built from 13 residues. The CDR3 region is CASSNRGQDTQYF. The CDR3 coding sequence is TGTGCCAGTTCTAACAGGGGGCAAGATACGCAGTATTTT.

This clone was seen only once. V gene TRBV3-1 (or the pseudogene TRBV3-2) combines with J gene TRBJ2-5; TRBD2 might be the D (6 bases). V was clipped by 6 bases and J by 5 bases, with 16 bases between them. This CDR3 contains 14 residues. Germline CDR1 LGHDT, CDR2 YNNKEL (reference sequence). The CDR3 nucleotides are TGTGCCAGCAGTCGGGACTCCTGGGGGGAGACCCAGTACTTC. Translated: CASSRDSWGETQYF.

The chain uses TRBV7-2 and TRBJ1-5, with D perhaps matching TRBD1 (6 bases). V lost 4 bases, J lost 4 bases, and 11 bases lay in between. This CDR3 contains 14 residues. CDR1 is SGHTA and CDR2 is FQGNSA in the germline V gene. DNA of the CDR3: TGTGCCAGCAGCTCAGGGCAGGGGAATCAGCCCCAGCATTTT. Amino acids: CASSSGQGNQPQHF.

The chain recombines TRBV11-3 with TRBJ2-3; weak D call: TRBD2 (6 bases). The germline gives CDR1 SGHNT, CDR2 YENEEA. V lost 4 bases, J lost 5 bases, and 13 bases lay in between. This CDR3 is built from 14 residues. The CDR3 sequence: CASSSGSPGDTQYF. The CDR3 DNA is TGTGCCAGCAGCTCCGGGAGTCCCGGAGATACGCAGTATTTT. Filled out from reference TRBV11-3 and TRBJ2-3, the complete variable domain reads EAGVVQSPRYKIIEKKQPVAFWCNPISGHNTLYWYLQNLGQGPELLIRYENEEAVDDSQLPKDRFSAERLKGVDSTLKIQPAELGDSAVYLCASSSGSPGDTQYFGPGTRLTVL.

DNA for the CDR3: TGTGCCAGTAGTACAATAACCGGGACAATCCCATTAGGCGGCTACACCTTC. Amino acids: CASSTITGTIPLGGYTF. This chain joins TRBV19 and TRBJ1-2, with D possibly matching TRBD1 (6 bases). The germline CDR1 and CDR2 sequences are LNHDA and SQIVND (reference sequence). Trimming removed 4 bases at V and 8 bases at J, with 26 bases between. The CDR3 extends over 17 amino acids.